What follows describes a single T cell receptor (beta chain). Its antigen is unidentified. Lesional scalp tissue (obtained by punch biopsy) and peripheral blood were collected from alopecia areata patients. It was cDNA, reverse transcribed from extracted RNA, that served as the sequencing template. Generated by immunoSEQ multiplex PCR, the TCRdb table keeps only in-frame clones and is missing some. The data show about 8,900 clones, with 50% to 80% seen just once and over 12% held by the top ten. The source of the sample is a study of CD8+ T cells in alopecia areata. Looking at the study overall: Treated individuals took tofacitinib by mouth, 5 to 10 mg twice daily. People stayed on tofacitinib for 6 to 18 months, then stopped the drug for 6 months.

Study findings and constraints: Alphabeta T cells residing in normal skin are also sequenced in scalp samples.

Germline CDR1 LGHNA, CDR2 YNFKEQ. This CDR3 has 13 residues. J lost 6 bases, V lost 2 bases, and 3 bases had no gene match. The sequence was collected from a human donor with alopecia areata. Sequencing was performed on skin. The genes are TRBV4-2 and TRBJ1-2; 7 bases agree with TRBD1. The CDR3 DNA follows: TGTGCCAGCAGCCAAAGAACAGGGGATGGCTACACCTTC. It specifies CASSQRTGDGYTF.